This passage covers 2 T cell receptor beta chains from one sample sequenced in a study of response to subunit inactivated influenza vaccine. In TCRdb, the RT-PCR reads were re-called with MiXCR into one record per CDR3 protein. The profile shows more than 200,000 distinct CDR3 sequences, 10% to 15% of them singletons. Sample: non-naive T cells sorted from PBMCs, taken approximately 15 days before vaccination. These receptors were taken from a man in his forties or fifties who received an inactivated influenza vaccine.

The DNA for the CDR3 is TGTGCCAGCAGGTACTGGACAGCTGGAAACACCATATATTTT. Protein: CASRYWTAGNTIYF. The chain carries TRBV11-2 and TRBJ1-3; perhaps TRBD1 as D (6 bases). Germline V lookup: CDR1 SGHAT, CDR2 FQNNGV. The length of the CDR3 is 14 residues. V was shortened by 6 bases and J by 2 bases, with 11 bases between the two germline ends.

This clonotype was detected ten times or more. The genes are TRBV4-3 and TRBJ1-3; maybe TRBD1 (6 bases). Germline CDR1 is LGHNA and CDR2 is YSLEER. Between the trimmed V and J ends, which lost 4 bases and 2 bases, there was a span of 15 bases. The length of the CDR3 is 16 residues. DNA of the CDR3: TGCGCCAGCAGCCGCTCCGCGGGGACACCTGGAAACACCATATATTTT. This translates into CASSRSAGTPGNTIYF.